The 10 T cell receptor beta chains reported below all come from one sample, sequenced in a study of cytomegalovirus exposure and HLA in healthy donors. PCR involved 60 Vbeta and 13 Jbeta primers. Here immunoSEQ multiplex PCR was the method, and the copy in TCRdb shows in-frame clones only, minus some. The sample holds some 70,000 clones, 70% to 80% seen once. The specimen was PBMCs. The source is a man in his forties or fifties in good health and CMV-seronegative.

CDR3 region: CASIRTGVREQYF. The DNA of the CDR3 is TGTGCCAGTATCCGGACAGGGGTTCGCGAGCAGTACTTC. The chain has TRBV19 and TRBJ2-7; TRBD1 matches at 9 bases. This CDR3 region has 13 residues. Trimming took 7 bases from V and 6 from J; bases not matched to a gene: 7. Per germline, CDR1 LNHDA and CDR2 SQIVND (reference sequence).

The rearrangement uses TRBV6-5 and TRBJ1-5; 7 nucleotides match TRBD1. The CDR3 has 14 amino acids. Trimming removed 2 bases from V and 6 bases from J; junction bases left unmatched: 4. Germline V gene data show CDR1 as MNHEY and CDR2 as SVGAGI. CDR3 DNA: TGTGCCAGCAGTTACCAAGGGGGCGGTCAGCCCCAGCATTTT. It translates to CASSYQGGGQPQHF.

The chain recombines TRBV9 with TRBJ2-3; D might be TRBD2 (6 bases). Trimming pared 0 bases from V and 2 bases from J, leaving 13 bases between. Germline V CDR1 and CDR2: SGDLS, YYNGEE. This CDR3 has 16 amino acids. CDR3 in amino acids: CASSVGGGVLTDTQYF. As DNA, the CDR3 is TGTGCCAGCAGCGTAGGGGGCGGGGTTCTCACAGATACGCAGTATTTT.

This clone was seen a few times. Germline and junction disagree at one end, which may indicate a read error. This chain uses TRBV6-6 with TRBJ1-4, with 7 positions matching TRBD1. The germline CDR1 and CDR2 sequences are MNHNY and SVGAGI (reference sequence). The CDR3 is 15 amino acids. As DNA, the CDR3 is TGTGCCAGCAAGGACGAACGAACAGGGGCCCGGAATGAGATTTTT. This gives the protein CASKDERTGARNEIF.

V is TRBV4-3 and J is TRBJ2-7; no firm D call. In germline, CDR1 is LGHNA, CDR2 YSLEER. V shed 0 bases and J shed 6 bases, with 18 bases lying between them. CDR3 length equals 16 residues. CDR3 DNA: TGCGCCAGCAGCCAAGATGGCAACATACCGACGGGCGAGCAGTACTTC. It yields the protein CASSQDGNIPTGEQYF.

This clone was seen a single time. The V gene is TRBV10-2, the J gene TRBJ1-1; TRBD1 agrees at 7 bases. The V segment lost 7 bases and the J segment 0 bases; nucleotides outside the gene matches: 5. Looked up from germline, CDR1 is WSHSY and CDR2 is SAAADI. This CDR3 contains 14 residues. The CDR3 coding sequence is TGCGCCAGCACTTTGACAGGGTTGAACACTGAAGCTTTCTTT. Protein product: CASTLTGLNTEAFF.

This chain uses TRBV25-1 with TRBJ1-5, with 8 nucleotides matching TRBD1. Germline V gene lookup returns CDR1 MGHDK and CDR2 SYGVNS. This CDR3 is built from 15 residues. Unmatched junction bases numbered 6, after V lost 4 bases and J lost 4 bases. CDR3 bases: TGTGCCAGCAGTGCGAGGACAGGGCTGAATCAGCCCCAGCATTTT. It encodes CASSARTGLNQPQHF.

J is TRBJ1-1 and V is TRBV18; the D gene is possibly TRBD1 (6 bases). The CDR3 is made up of 16 amino acids. Germline loops: CDR1 KGHSH, CDR2 LQKENI. Trimming removed 3 bases at V and 2 bases at J, with 16 bases between. The CDR3, as DNA: TGTGCCAGCTCACCCAACCGACAGGAGGTTAACACTGAAGCTTTCTTT. It codes for CASSPNRQEVNTEAFF.

This chain uses TRBV6-1 with TRBJ2-6; TRBD2 might be the D (5 bases). The V end was cut by 4 bases, the J end by 0 bases, with 19 bases between. Germline V gene lookup returns CDR1 MNHNS and CDR2 SASEGT. CDR3 length: 19 amino acids. The CDR3, as DNA: TGTGCCAGCAGTGTACATCGGGAAGCCAGGCCCTCTGGGGCCAACGTCCTGACTTTC. Translated, it gives CASSVHREARPSGANVLTF.

CDR3 amino acids: CASSLGQQGTDTQYF. For the CDR3, the DNA is TGTGCCAGCAGCTTAGGCCAACAGGGGACAGATACGCAGTATTTT. This sequence joins TRBV11-3 and TRBJ2-3, with 7 bases that match TRBD1. Germline CDR1 SGHNT, CDR2 YENEEA. This CDR3 spans 15 amino acids. V dropped 1 base and J dropped 3; count of bases not matched to a gene: 4.